One and the same sample provided the 19 T cell receptor beta chains below, sequenced in a study of OX40 agonist ivuxolimab in advanced cancers. TCRdb's table, derived via immunoSEQ multiplex PCR, lists solely in-frame clones and lacks some. Of about 22,000 clones in the sample, around nine tenths were seen once. The sample here was CD4+ or CD8+ T cells sorted from blood, taken in a trial of the OX40 agonist ivuxolimab. These receptors came from an adult with an advanced solid tumor such as melanoma, head and neck, liver or kidney cancer.

The CDR3 DNA is TGTGCCAGCAGCCTTGACGGTTACACTGAAGCTTTCTTT. It codes for CASSLDGYTEAFF. The chain joins TRBV7-2 to TRBJ1-1; D is uncertain. The CDR3 loop spans 13 amino acids. The germline CDR1 and CDR2 sequences are SGHTA and FQGNSA. The germline V and J ends were trimmed by 5 bases and 3 bases, with 10 bases remaining between them.

The chain joins TRBV12-5 to TRBJ2-7; TRBD2 matches at 10 bases. The J segment lost 2 bases and the V segment lost 2 bases, leaving 3 bases of the junction unmatched. The length of the CDR3 is 15 residues. CDR1 LGHNT and CDR2 FRNRAP come from the germline V gene. The CDR3: CASGLTGLAAYEQYF. In DNA, the CDR3 is TGTGCTAGTGGTTTGACTGGACTAGCGGCCTACGAGCAGTACTTC.

The DNA for the CDR3 is TGTGCCAGCAGCTTAGTATCTCGGACAGGGTCGTCGATAGGTTTGGAGACCCAGTACTTC. This codes for CASSLVSRTGSSIGLETQYF. The rearrangement uses TRBV7-6 and TRBJ2-5; 8 positions match TRBD1. V lost 1 base, J lost 5 bases, and 21 bases stayed unmatched. Per the germline V gene, CDR1 is SGHVS and CDR2 is FNYEAQ. There are 20 residues in the CDR3. Together with reference TRBV7-6 and TRBJ2-5, the CDR3 gives the full variable domain: GAGVSQSPRYKVTKRGQDVALRCDPISGHVSLYWYRQALGQGPEFLTYFNYEAQQDKSGLPNDRFSAERPEGSISTLTIQRTEQRDSAMYRCASSLVSRTGSSIGLETQYFGPGTRLLVL.

This clone occurred once. The chain uses TRBV7-3 and TRBJ2-7; D call uncertain. From germline, CDR1 is SGHTA and CDR2 FQGTGA. Trimming stripped 2 bases from V and 2 bases from J, with 10 bases between. This CDR3 contains 14 residues. CDR3 region: CASSLSPTAYEQYF. CDR3 in DNA: TGTGCCAGCAGCTTATCTCCGACGGCCTACGAGCAGTACTTC.

In DNA form, the CDR3 reads TGTGCTAGTGGTTTGCTCAACAATGAGCAGTTCTTC. This codes for CASGLLNNEQFF. The chain carries TRBV12-5 and TRBJ2-1; D is unclear. In germline, CDR1 is LGHNT, CDR2 FRNRAP. The CDR3 is 12 residues long. V dropped 2 bases and J dropped 5 bases, with 4 bases sitting between them.

This CDR3 reads CASSGTGELFF. CDR3 DNA: TGTGCCAGCAGTGGCACCGGGGAGCTGTTTTTT. The J gene is TRBJ2-2, the V gene TRBV2; D unresolved. Germline loops: CDR1 SNHLY, CDR2 FYNNEI. V gave up 4 bases and J gave up 4 bases, with 1 base separating them. This CDR3 comprises 11 residues.

V usage is TRBV7-2 and J usage is TRBJ1-3; D is unresolved. CDR1 is SGHTA and CDR2 is FQGNSA in the germline V gene. This CDR3 is built from 14 residues. V gave up 5 bases and J gave up 2 bases, with 10 bases separating them. The CDR3 sequence: CASSARGAGNTIYF. Here the CDR3 DNA reads TGTGCCAGCAGCGCTAGAGGCGCTGGAAACACCATATATTTT.

The V gene is TRBV15, the J gene TRBJ1-1, with D maybe TRBD1 (6 bases). V was shortened by 0 bases and J by 1 base, with 18 bases between the two germline ends. This CDR3 is built from 18 residues. Germline V gene sequence: CDR1 LNHNV, CDR2 YYDKDF (reference sequence). The CDR3 sequence is CATSRDPEGHWKNTEAFF. CDR3 nucleotide sequence: TGTGCCACCAGCAGAGATCCGGAGGGACATTGGAAGAACACTGAAGCTTTCTTT.

The CDR3 nucleotides read TGTGCCAGTAGTATAATGGGGGGACGGAAGCAAGAGACCCAGTACTTC. It translates to CASSIMGGRKQETQYF. The chain links TRBV19 to TRBJ2-5; D may be TRBD2 (6 bases). The CDR3 totals 16 residues. The V and J ends lost 2 bases and 2 bases respectively, with 15 bases between them. CDR1 is LNHDA, CDR2 SQIVND, per germline (reference sequence).

V is TRBV10-3 and J is TRBJ2-7; D tentatively reads TRBD1 or TRBD2 (6 bases each). Trimming took 7 bases from V and 12 from J, leaving 16 bases between them. CDR3 length: 11 residues. Germline assignment: CDR1 ENHRY and CDR2 SYGVKD. The CDR3 DNA reads as TGTGCCATCATTGACGGGGGCGAGGTGTACTTC. Translation: CAIIDGGEVYF.

V usage is TRBV7-2 and J usage is TRBJ2-7; no definite D call. The V end lost 5 bases, the J end lost 0 bases, and 14 bases lay between the germline ends. Germline V gives CDR1 SGHTA, CDR2 FQGNSA. This CDR3 has 15 residues. CDR3 sequence reads: CASSPISRSSYEQYF. DNA of the CDR3: TGTGCCAGCAGCCCCATCAGCAGGAGCTCCTACGAGCAGTACTTC.

This clone was seen only once. V usage is TRBV11-2 and J usage is TRBJ2-5, with TRBD2 matching over 7 bases. The CDR3 totals 18 residues. Germline CDR1 is SGHAT and CDR2 is FQNNGV. The ends lost 5 bases at V and 0 bases at J; junction bases unmatched: 15. In nucleotides, the CDR3 is TGTGCCAGCAGCAAGGGACGACTGAGCGGGGCATACCAAGAGACCCAGTACTTC. Its protein is CASSKGRLSGAYQETQYF. The full variable domain, completed using reference TRBV11-2 and TRBJ2-5, is EAGVAQSPRYKIIEKRQSVAFWCNPISGHATLYWYQQILGQGPKLLIQFQNNGVVDDSQLPKDRFSAERLKGVDSTLKIQPAKLEDSAVYLCASSKGRLSGAYQETQYFGPGTRLLVL.

This chain joins TRBV19 and TRBJ2-1, with TRBD2 matching over 11 bases. In germline, CDR1 is LNHDA, CDR2 SQIVND (reference sequence). V gave up 2 bases and J gave up 7 bases; unmatched junction bases: 4. This CDR3 is built from 15 residues. In DNA form, the CDR3 reads TGTGCCAGTAGTATAACTAGCGGGAGTCCTAATGAGCAGTTCTTC. Encoded protein: CASSITSGSPNEQFF.

The genes are TRBV30 and TRBJ1-2, with D perhaps matching TRBD1 (5 bases). In germline, CDR1 is GTSNPN, CDR2 SVGIG (reference sequence). The V end was cut by 5 bases, the J end by 5 bases, with 27 bases between. CDR3 size: 17 residues. CDR3 bases: TGTGCCTGGGGGGGAAGAGGGTCCCAAGCGACAGTATATGGCTACACCTTC. It translates to CAWGGRGSQATVYGYTF.

The rearrangement joins TRBV28 to TRBJ2-7; D tentatively fits TRBD1 or TRBD2 (5 bases each). The CDR3 covers 14 residues. Trimming removed 8 bases at V and 3 bases at J, with 17 bases between. The V gene's germline CDR1 is MDHEN and CDR2 SYDVKM. This chain's CDR3 is CASARIGADYEQYF. The CDR3 coding sequence is TGTGCCAGCGCCAGAATCGGGGCGGACTACGAGCAGTACTTC.

This clone was seen just once. The chain joins TRBV6-4 to TRBJ2-2; D could derive from TRBD1 or TRBD2 (5 bases each). The V gene lost 0 bases and the J gene lost 1 base, with 6 bases spanning the gap. Germline CDR1 and CDR2: MRHNA and SNTAGT. The CDR3 totals 15 residues. The CDR3: CASSDSGGNTGELFF. The CDR3 DNA reads as TGTGCCAGCAGTGACTCTGGGGGGAACACCGGGGAGCTGTTTTTT.

The rearrangement links TRBV5-1 to TRBJ1-1; no clear D gene. This CDR3 is built from 15 residues. Between the trimmed V and J ends, which lost 5 bases and 4 bases, there was a span of 18 bases. Germline CDR1 is SGHRS and CDR2 is YFSETQ. CDR3 protein: CASSYGRRSATEAFF. The CDR3 nucleotides read TGCGCCAGCAGTTATGGACGGAGGTCTGCCACTGAAGCTTTCTTT.

The chain couples TRBV7-2 to TRBJ2-1; D call uncertain. This CDR3 is built from 11 residues. Germline CDR1 reads SGHTA; CDR2 reads FQGNSA. Trimming removed 6 bases from V and 8 bases from J, with 8 bases in between. The CDR3, as DNA: TGTGCCAGCAGGGAATACTATGAGCAGTTCTTC. This encodes CASREYYEQFF.

This clone has more than one count but fewer than ten. The chain's CDR3 is CASSNQNDYHEQFF. CDR3 nucleotides: TGTGCCAGCAGCAACCAAAATGACTACCATGAGCAGTTCTTC. The chain links TRBV21-1 to TRBJ2-1; TRBD2 is taken as the D call from the table, unchecked against the DNA. TRBV21-1 is reported as a pseudogene. The CDR3 totals 14 residues.